The clone carrying this TCR beta chain appeared a single time. What it binds is not known. The CDR3 sequence is 15 residues long. Germline assignment: CDR1 MNHEY and CDR2 SVGAGI. Between the trimmed V and J ends, which lost 0 bases and 6 bases, there was a span of 11 bases. TCRdb keeps only in-frame clones here, not all; method: immunoSEQ multiplex PCR. The repertoire has 200,000 to 250,000 clones, 85% to 95% of them found once; the top ten carry 1%. The sample belongs to a study of T cell responses to AZD1222 COVID-19 vaccine. Study-level results: Close to half of spike-specific TCRs reportedly recognize unmutated variant regions. At baseline, just a handful of AZD1222 recipients tested seropositive. Among the donors, most were white British and more were female, and clonal diversity was possibly underestimated.

This rearrangement joins TRBV6-5 to TRBJ1-4; D perhaps matches TRBD1 (6 bases). The sample consisted of peripheral blood, taken on day 0 of MenACWY control vaccination. This TCR was recovered from an adult in good health. CDR3 coding DNA: TGTGCCAGCAGTTACTCGGGGGGGGCGTATGAAAAACTGTTTTTT. This encodes CASSYSGGAYEKLFF.